This TCR beta chain was observed in a study of blood T cell repertoires in COVID-19. Study summary: The origin of the acute and convalescent COVID-19 samples was the United States, Italy and Spain.

Clones were read by immunoSEQ multiplex PCR, and TCRdb kept only the in-frame ones, dropping some. The sample yields tens of thousands of clones, approximately 80% seen once. The CDR3 contains 18 residues. Trimming took off 8 bases at V and 1 base at J, with 26 bases between the two ends. Germline V gene data show CDR1 as SNHLY and CDR2 as FYNNEI. The specimen sequenced was peripheral blood. The sequence came from a human donor in a cohort sampled during active COVID-19. The chain recombines TRBV2 with TRBJ2-5, with TRBD2 as a possible D gene (6 bases). CDR3 nucleotides: TGTGCCAGCGCACAGGCAGCGGGCAAAGTAATGTCCCAAGAGACCCAGTACTTC. Protein: CASAQAAGKVMSQETQYF.